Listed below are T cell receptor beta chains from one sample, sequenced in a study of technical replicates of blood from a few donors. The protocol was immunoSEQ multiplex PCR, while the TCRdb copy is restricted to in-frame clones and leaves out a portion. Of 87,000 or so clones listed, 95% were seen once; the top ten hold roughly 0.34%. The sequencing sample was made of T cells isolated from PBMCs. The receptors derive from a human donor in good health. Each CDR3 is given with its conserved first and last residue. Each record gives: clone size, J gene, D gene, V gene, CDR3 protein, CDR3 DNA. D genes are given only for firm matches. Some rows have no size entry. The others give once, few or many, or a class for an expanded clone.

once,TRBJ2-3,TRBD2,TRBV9,CASSVGRGAGADTQYF,TGTGCCAGCAGCGTAGGTAGGGGAGCGGGAGCAGATACGCAGTATTTT
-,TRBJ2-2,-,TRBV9,CASSVVREPGELFF,TGTGCCAGCAGCGTAGTTCGAGAACCCGGGGAGCTGTTTTTT
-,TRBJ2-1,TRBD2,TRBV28,CASSSRGLAVDEQFF,TGTGCCAGCAGTTCGAGGGGACTAGCTGTTGATGAGCAGTTCTTC
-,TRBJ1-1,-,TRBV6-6,CASSYSPLGGNTEAFF,TGTGCCAGCAGTTACTCCCCGCTGGGGGGGAACACTGAAGCTTTCTTT
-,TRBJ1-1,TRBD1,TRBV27,CASSANLGGGTEAFF,TGTGCCAGCAGTGCGAACTTAGGGGGCGGGACTGAAGCTTTCTTT
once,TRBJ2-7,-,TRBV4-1,CASSQDPGGYEQYF,TGCGCCAGCAGCCAAGACCCGGGTGGCTACGAGCAGTACTTC
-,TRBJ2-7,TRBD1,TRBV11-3,CASSLGWPPGQGSYEQYF,TGTGCCAGCAGCTTAGGGTGGCCTCCGGGACAGGGATCCTACGAGCAGTACTTC
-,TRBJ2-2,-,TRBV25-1,CASSGTAPNTGELFF,TGTGCCAGCAGTGGGACAGCGCCTAACACCGGGGAGCTGTTTTTT
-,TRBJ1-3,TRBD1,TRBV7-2,CASSLGDRRFAGNTIYF,TGTGCCAGCAGCCTAGGGGACAGGAGATTCGCTGGAAACACCATATATTTT
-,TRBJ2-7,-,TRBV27,CASSLTERVLPYEQYF,TGTGCCAGCAGTTTAACCGAGCGTGTTCTTCCCTACGAGCAGTACTTC
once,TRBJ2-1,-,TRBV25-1,CASSNGQPGQFF,TGTGCCAGCAGTAACGGACAGCCCGGGCAGTTCTTC
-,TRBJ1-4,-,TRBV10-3,CAISESAGSGEKLFF,TGTGCCATCAGTGAGTCCGCAGGGTCCGGAGAAAAACTGTTTTTT
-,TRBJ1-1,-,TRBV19,CASSIDLEAFF,TGTGCCAGTAGTATAGACCTTGAAGCTTTCTTT
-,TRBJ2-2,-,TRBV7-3,CASSQGGRLTGELFF,TGTGCCAGCAGTCAGGGGGGACGGCTAACCGGGGAGCTGTTTTTT
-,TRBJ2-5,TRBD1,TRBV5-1,CASSRYRGHETQYF,TGCGCCAGCAGCCGGTACAGGGGGCACGAGACCCAGTACTTC
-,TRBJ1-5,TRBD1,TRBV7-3,CASSPGTGSAKMLNEPQHF,TGTGCCAGCAGCCCAGGGACAGGCTCGGCCAAAATGCTGAACGAGCCCCAGCATTTT
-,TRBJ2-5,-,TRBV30,CAWSVRGKYQETQYF,TGTGCCTGGAGTGTACGCGGCAAGTACCAAGAGACCCAGTACTTC
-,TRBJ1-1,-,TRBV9,CASSSSGTEAFF,TGTGCCAGCAGCTCCTCGGGCACTGAAGCTTTCTTT
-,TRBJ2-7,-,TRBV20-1,CSAWPGKEQYF,TGCAGTGCTTGGCCGGGAAAAGAGCAGTACTTC
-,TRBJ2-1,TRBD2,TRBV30,CAWSRLLAGMYNEQFF,TGTGCCTGGAGTCGATTACTAGCGGGAATGTACAATGAGCAGTTCTTC
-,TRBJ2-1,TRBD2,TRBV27,CASSLFLAGSNEQFF,TGTGCCAGCAGTTTATTTCTAGCGGGATCTAATGAGCAGTTCTTC
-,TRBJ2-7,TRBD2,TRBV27,CASSLLGLAEPYEQYF,TGCGCCAGCAGTTTACTGGGACTAGCGGAACCCTACGAGCAGTACTTC
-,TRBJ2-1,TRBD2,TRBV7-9,CASSLGKFAGGYNEQFF,TGTGCCAGCAGCTTAGGAAAATTTGCGGGAGGGTACAATGAGCAGTTCTTC
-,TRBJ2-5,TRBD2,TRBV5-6,CASSPSAGVGETQYF,TGTGCCAGCAGCCCCTCGGCGGGAGTCGGGGAGACCCAGTACTTC
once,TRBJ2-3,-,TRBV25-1,CASSLQGSTDTQYF,TGTGCCAGCAGTCTACAGGGTTCGACAGATACGCAGTATTTT
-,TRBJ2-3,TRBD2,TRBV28,CASSRGTSGQTDTQYF,TGTGCCAGCAGTCGTGGGACTAGCGGGCAAACAGATACGCAGTATTTT
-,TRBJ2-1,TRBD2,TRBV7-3,CASSFLAGGPSDEQFF,TGTGCCAGCAGCTTCCTAGCGGGAGGGCCATCAGATGAGCAGTTCTTC
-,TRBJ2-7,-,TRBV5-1,CASSLASWGYSYEQYF,TGCGCCAGCAGCTTGGCTTCGTGGGGCTACTCCTACGAGCAGTACTTC
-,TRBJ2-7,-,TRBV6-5,CASSYSHEQYF,TGTGCCAGCAGTTACAGCCACGAGCAGTACTTC
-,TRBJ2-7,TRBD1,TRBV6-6,CASRSGTDYEQYF,TGTGCCAGCAGATCCGGGACAGACTACGAGCAGTACTTC
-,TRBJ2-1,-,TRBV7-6,CASSLQGRNEQFF,TGTGCCAGCAGCCTACAGGGTCGGAATGAGCAGTTCTTC
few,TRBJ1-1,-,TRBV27,CASSLDRLTEAFF,TGTGCCAGCAGCCTCGACAGGCTCACTGAAGCTTTCTTT
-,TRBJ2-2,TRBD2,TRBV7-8,CASSFWTSGRNTGELFF,TGTGCCAGCAGCTTTTGGACTAGCGGGAGGAACACCGGGGAGCTGTTTTTT
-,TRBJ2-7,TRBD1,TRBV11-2,CASSLVGGRQGASYEQYF,TGTGCCAGCAGCTTAGTAGGGGGAAGACAGGGGGCTTCCTACGAGCAGTACTTC
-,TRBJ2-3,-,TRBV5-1,CASSSRATDTQYF,TGCGCCAGCAGCTCCAGGGCAACAGATACGCAGTATTTT
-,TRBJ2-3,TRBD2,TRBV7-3,CASSLEGGPSGTDTQYF,TGTGCCAGCAGCTTGGAGGGAGGGCCCTCTGGCACAGATACGCAGTATTTT
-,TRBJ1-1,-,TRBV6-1,CRTLGFNTEAFF,TGCCGGACTCTGGGGTTTAACACTGAAGCTTTCTTT
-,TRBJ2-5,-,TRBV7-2,CASSFSETQYF,TGTGCCAGCAGCTTTTCGGAGACCCAGTACTTC
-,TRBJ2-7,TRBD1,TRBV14,CASSPGIGQGYEQYF,TGTGCCAGCAGCCCGGGGATAGGACAGGGCTACGAGCAGTACTTC
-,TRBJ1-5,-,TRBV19,CASSIGSGEPQHF,TGTGCCAGTAGTATAGGTAGCGGTGAGCCCCAGCATTTT
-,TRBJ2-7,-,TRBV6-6,CASSLTPHYEQYF,TGTGCCAGCAGTCTGACACCTCACTACGAGCAGTACTTC
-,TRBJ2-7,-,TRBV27,CASSLFQNLIDEQYF,TGTGCCAGCAGTTTATTTCAGAATCTTATCGACGAGCAGTACTTC
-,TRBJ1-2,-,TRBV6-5,CASSYPGYGYTF,TGTGCCAGCAGTTACCCAGGGTATGGCTACACCTTC
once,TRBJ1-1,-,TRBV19,CASRTGRSPEAFF,TGTGCCAGTAGAACAGGGCGTTCTCCCGAAGCTTTCTTT
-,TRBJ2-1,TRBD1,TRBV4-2,CASSQAKDRELDNEQFF,TGTGCCAGCAGCCAAGCTAAGGACAGGGAACTGGACAATGAGCAGTTCTTC
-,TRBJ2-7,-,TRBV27,CASSPLSPRQVYEQYF,TGTGCCAGCAGTCCCCTATCACCTCGACAAGTATACGAGCAGTACTTC
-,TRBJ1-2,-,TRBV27,CASKTGSSGYTF,TGTGCCAGCAAAACAGGGTCTTCTGGCTACACCTTC
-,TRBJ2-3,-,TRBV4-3,CASSQDATLNTDTQYF,TGCGCCAGCAGCCAAGATGCTACGTTAAACACAGATACGCAGTATTTT
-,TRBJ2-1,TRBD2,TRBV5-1,CASSLDYSFGRDEQFF,TGCGCCAGCAGCTTGGACTATTCTTTCGGGAGGGATGAGCAGTTCTTC
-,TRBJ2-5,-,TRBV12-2,CASRLGLAGETQYF,TGTGCAAGTCGCTTAGGCCTAGCGGGAGAGACCCAGTACTTC
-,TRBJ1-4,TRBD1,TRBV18,CASSGQEGYEKLFF,TGTGCCAGCTCAGGACAGGAAGGTTACGAAAAACTGTTTTTT
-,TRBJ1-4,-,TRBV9,CASRDSAGGKLFF,TGTGCCAGCAGAGATAGCGCGGGGGGAAAACTGTTTTTT
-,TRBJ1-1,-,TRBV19,CASSSLPTQTDEAFF,TGTGCCAGTAGTAGCCTGCCTACCCAGACAGATGAAGCTTTCTTT
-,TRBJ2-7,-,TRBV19,CASSPRLDVNYEQYF,TGTGCCAGTAGTCCCCGGCTAGACGTGAACTACGAGCAGTACTTC
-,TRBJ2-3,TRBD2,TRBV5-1,CASSFASGRGDTQYF,TGCGCCAGCAGCTTCGCTAGCGGGAGGGGAGATACGCAGTATTTT
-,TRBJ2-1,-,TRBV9,CASSVAGDFNEQFF,TGTGCCAGCAGCGTAGCGGGAGACTTCAATGAGCAGTTCTTC
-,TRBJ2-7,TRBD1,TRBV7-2,CASSGPGQGKQYF,TGTGCCAGCAGCGGGCCGGGACAGGGGAAGCAGTACTTC
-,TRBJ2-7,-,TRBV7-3,CASSLGTASYEQYF,TGTGCCAGCAGCCTAGGGACTGCTTCCTACGAGCAGTACTTC
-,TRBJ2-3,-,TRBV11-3,CASSLRGRGTDTQYF,TGTGCCAGCAGCTTACGTGGGAGAGGCACAGATACGCAGTATTTT
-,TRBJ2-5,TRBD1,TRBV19,CASSMRQGAETQYF,TGTGCCAGTAGTATGCGACAGGGGGCAGAGACCCAGTACTTC